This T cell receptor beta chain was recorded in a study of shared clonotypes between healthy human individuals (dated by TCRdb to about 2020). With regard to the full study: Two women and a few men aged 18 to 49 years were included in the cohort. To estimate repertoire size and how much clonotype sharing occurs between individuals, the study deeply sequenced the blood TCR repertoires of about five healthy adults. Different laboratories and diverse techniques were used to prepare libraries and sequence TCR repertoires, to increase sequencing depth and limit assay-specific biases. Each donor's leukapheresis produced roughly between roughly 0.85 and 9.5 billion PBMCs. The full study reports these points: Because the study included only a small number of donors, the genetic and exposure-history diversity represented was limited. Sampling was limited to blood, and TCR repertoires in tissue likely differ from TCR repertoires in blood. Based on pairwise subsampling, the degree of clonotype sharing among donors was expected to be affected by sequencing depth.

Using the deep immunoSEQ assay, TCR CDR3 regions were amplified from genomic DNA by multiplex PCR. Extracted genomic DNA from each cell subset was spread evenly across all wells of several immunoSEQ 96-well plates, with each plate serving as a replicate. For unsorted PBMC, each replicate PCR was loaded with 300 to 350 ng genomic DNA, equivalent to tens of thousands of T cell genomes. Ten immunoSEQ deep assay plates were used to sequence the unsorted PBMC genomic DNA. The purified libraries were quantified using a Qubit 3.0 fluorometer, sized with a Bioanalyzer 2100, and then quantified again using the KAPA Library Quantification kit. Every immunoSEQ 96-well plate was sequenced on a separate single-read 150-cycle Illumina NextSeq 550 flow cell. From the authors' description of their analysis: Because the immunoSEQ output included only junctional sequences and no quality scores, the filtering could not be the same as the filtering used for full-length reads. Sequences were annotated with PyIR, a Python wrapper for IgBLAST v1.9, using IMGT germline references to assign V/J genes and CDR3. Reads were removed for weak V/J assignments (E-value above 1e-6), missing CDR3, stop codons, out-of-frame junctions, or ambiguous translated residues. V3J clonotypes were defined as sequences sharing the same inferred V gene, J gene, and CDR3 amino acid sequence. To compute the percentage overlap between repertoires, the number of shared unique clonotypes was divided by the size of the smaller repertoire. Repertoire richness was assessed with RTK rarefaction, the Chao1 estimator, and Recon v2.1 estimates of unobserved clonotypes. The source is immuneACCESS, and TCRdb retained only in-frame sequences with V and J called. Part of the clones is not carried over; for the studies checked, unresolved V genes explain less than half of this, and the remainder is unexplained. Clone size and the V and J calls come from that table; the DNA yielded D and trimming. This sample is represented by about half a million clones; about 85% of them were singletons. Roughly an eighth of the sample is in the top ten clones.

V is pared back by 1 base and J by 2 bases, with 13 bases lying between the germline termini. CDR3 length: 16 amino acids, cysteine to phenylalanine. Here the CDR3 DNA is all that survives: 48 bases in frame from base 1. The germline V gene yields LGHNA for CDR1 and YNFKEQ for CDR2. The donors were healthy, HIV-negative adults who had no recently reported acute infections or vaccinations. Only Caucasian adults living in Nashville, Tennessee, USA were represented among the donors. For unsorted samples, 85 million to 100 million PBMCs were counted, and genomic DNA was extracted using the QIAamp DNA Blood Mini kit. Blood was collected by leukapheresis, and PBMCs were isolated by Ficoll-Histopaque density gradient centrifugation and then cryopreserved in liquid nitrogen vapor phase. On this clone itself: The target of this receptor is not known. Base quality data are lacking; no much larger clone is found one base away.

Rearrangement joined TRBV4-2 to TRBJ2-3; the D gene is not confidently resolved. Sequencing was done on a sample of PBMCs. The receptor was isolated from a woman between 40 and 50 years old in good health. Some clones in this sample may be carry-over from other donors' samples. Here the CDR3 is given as CASSQVDGSDTDTQYF. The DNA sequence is TGTGCCAGCAGCCAAGTTGATGGCTCCGACACAGATACGCAGTATTTT.